This T cell receptor beta chain was captured in a study of CD8+ T cells in alopecia areata. About the research overall: The protocol delivered tofacitinib for 6 to 18 months, then withdrew it for 6 months. Treated patients' severity was scored by percentage of affected scalp area.

In this sample, this clone turned up a few times. The antigen is not known. Following RNA extraction, reverse transcription yielded cDNA that acted as the sequencing template. The data were produced by immunoSEQ multiplex PCR, yet TCRdb's version contains in-frame clones alone and is incomplete. The sample records some 170,000 clones, about 54% being singletons. General study points: Greater clonality was observed in lesional scalp samples, especially alopecia totalis/universalis, versus normal scalp. Relative to mice, TCR sharing across patients was less clear, a difference possibly HLA-related.

Stated treatment: oral pan-JAK inhibitor, 5-10 mg twice daily. Trimming removed 5 bases at V and 4 bases at J, with 18 bases between. CDR3 length: 16 residues. CDR1 MNHEY and CDR2 SMNVEV come from the germline V gene (reference sequence). This receptor was taken from a human donor with alopecia areata. The source material was CD4+ T cells sorted from blood, sampled between weeks 55 and 65, from a patient treated with tofacitinib. The chain combines TRBV27 with TRBJ1-3, with D possibly being TRBD1 (6 bases). CDR3 DNA sequence: TGTGCCAGCAGTACCCTCGGGGGGCTAGCCGGAAACACCATATATTTT. It translates to CASSTLGGLAGNTIYF.